This paragraph covers one T cell receptor (beta chain) sequence. These data belong to a study of blood T cell repertoires in COVID-19. About the research overall: The origin of the acute and convalescent COVID-19 samples was the United States, Italy and Spain. T cells, B-cell-depleted T cells, or PBMCs supplied cDNA or gDNA.

Under the authors' procedure: Amplification of reference gene primers was used by the study to estimate nucleated cell counts. The method was immunoSEQ multiplex PCR; TCRdb's version includes in-frame clones alone and lacks a portion of them. V and J calls and clone size are copied from that table; D and trimming were computed from the DNA. The sample yields roughly 140,000 clones, around 81% seen once. The sequencing sample was made of peripheral blood. The receptor's source is a human donor in a cohort sampled during active COVID-19.

The CDR3 nucleotides are TGTGCCAGCAGCGTTTACCTCCCGTCCGGGGAAGAGACCCAGTACTTC. Translated, it gives CASSVYLPSGEETQYF. V usage is TRBV9 and J usage is TRBJ2-5; tentatively, D is TRBD2 (5 bases). Germline V CDR1 and CDR2: SGDLS, YYNGEE. The CDR3 spans 16 residues. With 2 bases removed from V and 3 bases from J, the gap between germline ends came to 17 bases.